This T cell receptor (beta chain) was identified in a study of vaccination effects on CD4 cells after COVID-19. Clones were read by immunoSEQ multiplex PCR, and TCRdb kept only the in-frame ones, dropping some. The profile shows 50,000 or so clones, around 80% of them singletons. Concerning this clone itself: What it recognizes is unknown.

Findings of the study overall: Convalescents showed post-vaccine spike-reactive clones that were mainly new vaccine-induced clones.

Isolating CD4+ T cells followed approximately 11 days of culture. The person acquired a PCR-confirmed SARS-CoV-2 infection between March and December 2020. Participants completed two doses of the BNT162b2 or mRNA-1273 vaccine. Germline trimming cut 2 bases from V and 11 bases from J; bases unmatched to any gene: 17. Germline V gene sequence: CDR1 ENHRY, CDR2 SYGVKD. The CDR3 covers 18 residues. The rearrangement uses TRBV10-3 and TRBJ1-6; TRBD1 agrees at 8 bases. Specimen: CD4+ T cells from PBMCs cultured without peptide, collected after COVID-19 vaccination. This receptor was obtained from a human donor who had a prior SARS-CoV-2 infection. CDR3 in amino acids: CAISEPREVTGAPPPLHF. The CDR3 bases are TGTGCCATCAGTGAGCCCCGGGAGGTGACAGGGGCTCCTCCACCCCTCCACTTT.